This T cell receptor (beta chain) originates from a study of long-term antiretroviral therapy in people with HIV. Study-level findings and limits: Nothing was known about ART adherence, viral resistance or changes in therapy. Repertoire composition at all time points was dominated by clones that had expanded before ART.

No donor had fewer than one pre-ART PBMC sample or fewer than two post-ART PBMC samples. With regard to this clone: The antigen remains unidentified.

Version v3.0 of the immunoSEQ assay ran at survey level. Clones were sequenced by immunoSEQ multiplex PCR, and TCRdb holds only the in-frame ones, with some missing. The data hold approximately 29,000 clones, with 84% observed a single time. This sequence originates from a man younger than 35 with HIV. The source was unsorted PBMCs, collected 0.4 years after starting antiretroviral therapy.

CDR3 residues: CASSYSTLAIEQFF. For the CDR3, the DNA is TGTGCCAGCAGTTACTCGACACTAGCGATCGAGCAGTTCTTC. The genes are TRBV6-5 and TRBJ2-1; 7 nucleotides line up with TRBD2. V shed 0 bases, J shed 10 bases, and the junction held 6 bases outside the gene matches. Germline V gene sequence: CDR1 MNHEY, CDR2 SVGAGI. CDR3 length equals 14 residues.